This T cell receptor beta chain was captured in a study of cytomegalovirus exposure and HLA in healthy donors. Study-level points and caveats: The authors listed 150 to 200 TCR beta chains as cytomegalovirus-associated.

On this clone: Its antigen is unidentified.

The primer mix had 60 Vbeta and 13 Jbeta primers. Here immunoSEQ multiplex PCR was the method, and the copy in TCRdb shows in-frame clones only, minus some. The table lists roughly 43,000 clones, 50% to 75% of them singletons. For the donor in question, CMV serostatus went unrecorded. V was pared by 3 bases and J by 13 bases, with 9 bases between. This CDR3 comprises 11 residues. The germline V gene encodes CDR1 LNHDA and CDR2 SQIVND (reference sequence). The specimen sequenced was PBMCs. This sequence originates from a human donor in good health. The chain links TRBV19 to TRBJ2-2; a weak D match, TRBD2 (5 bases). The CDR3, as DNA: TGTGCCAGTAGTATCTCCGGAGGGCTGTTTTTT. It specifies CASSISGGLFF.